A selection of T cell receptor beta chains follows, all from one sample in a study of T cell responses to AZD1222 COVID-19 vaccine. TCRdb keeps only in-frame clones here, not all; method: immunoSEQ multiplex PCR. The data show around 70,000 clones, around nine tenths seen once. Source: peripheral blood, taken on day 0 of AZD1222 vaccination. These receptor sequences come from an adult in good health. Both conserved end residues are trimmed from each CDR3.

>TRBV29-1|13
SARPAGAITDTQY
>TRBV29-1|11
SAYRVRADTQY
>TRBV11-3|14
ASSLGGQGANYGYT
>TRBV9|13
ASSVVGDSGNTIY
>TRBV18|13
ASSSSGQRNQPQH
>TRBV2|9
ASSENLQQY
>TRBV3-1/TRBV3-2|17
ASSQDSRRGGAVGNTIY
>TRBV7-9|16
ASSLTRQWTSGTDTQY
>TRBV4-2|13
ASSTRTSGSYEQY
>TRBV28|10
ASSISLNEQF
>TRBV7-3|11
ASSWTAAAEQY
>TRBV19|16
ASRPPGAGYLLAAEAF
>TRBV2|10
ASSDYRQPQH
>TRBV24-1|14
ATRFGQAPLYNEQF
>TRBV19|12
ASKYGTEESPLH
>TRBV24-1|14
ATSDSGQAFQETQY
>TRBV7-9|13
ASSSPGQGDSPLH
>TRBV4-1|13
ASTPSRSASYEQY
>TRBV19|12
ASSRTGEANEQF
>TRBV7-9|12
ASSLVLAGNEQF
>TRBV2|10
ASRANAGELF
>TRBV14|16
ASSQDWSSTSSYNEQF
>TRBV7-2|14
ASSLGPSGSWNEQF
>TRBV6-5|12
ASPRQTNTGELF
>TRBV5-8|11
ASSLAPNYGYT
>TRBV30|13
AWSVGSGRIGELF